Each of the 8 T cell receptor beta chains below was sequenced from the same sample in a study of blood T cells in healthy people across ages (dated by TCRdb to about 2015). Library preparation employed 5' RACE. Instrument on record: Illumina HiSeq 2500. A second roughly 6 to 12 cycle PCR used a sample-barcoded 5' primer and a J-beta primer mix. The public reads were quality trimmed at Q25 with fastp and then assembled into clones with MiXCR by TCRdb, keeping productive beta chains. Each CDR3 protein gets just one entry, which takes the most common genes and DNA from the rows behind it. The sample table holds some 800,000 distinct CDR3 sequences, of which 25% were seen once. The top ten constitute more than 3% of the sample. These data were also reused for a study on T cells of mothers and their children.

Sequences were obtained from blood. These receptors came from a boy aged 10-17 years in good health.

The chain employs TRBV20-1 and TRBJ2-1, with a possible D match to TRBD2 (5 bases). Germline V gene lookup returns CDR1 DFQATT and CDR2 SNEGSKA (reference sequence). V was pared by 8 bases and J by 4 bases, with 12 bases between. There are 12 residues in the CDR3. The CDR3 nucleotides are TGCAGTCACCGTCGGGATTACAATGAGCAGTTCTTC. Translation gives CSHRRDYNEQFF.

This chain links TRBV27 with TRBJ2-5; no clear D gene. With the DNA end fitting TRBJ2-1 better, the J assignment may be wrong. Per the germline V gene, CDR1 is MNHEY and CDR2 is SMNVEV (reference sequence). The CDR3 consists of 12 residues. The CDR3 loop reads CASSLWAGEQFF. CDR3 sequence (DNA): TGTGCCAGCAGTTTATGGGCAGGCGAGCAGTTCTTC.

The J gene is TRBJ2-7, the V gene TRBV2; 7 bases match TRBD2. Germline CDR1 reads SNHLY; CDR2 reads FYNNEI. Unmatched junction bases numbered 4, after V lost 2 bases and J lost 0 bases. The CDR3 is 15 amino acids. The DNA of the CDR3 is TGTGCCAGCAGTGAAAGCGGGGAGAGCTCCTACGAGCAGTACTTC. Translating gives CASSESGESSYEQYF.

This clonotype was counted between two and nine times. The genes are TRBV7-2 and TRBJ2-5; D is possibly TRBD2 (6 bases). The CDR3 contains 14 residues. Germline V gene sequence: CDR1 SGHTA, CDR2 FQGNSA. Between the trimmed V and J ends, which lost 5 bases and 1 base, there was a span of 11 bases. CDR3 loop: CASSGDFFQETQYF. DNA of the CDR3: TGTGCCAGCAGCGGGGACTTTTTCCAAGAGACCCAGTACTTC.

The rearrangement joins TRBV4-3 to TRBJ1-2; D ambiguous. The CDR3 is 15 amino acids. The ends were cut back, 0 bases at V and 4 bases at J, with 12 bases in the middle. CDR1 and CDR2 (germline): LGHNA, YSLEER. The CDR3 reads CASSQERSQGYGYTF. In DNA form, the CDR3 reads TGCGCCAGCAGCCAAGAAAGGTCACAAGGCTATGGCTACACCTTC.

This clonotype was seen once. The CDR3: CASSSWGGRDQPQHF. CDR3 DNA: TGTGCCAGCAGTTCTTGGGGGGGCCGCGATCAGCCCCAGCATTTT. The chain joins TRBV27 to TRBJ1-5, with D tentatively TRBD1 (6 bases). Germline V lookup: CDR1 MNHEY, CDR2 SMNVEV (reference sequence). This CDR3 contains 15 residues. V was shortened by 4 bases and J by 5 bases, with 15 bases between the two germline ends.

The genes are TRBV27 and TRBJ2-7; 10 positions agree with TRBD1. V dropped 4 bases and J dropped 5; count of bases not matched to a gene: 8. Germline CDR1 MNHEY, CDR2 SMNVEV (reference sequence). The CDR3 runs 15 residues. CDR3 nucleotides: TGTGCCAGCAGTTCCGCCGGGACAGGGGACGACGAGCAGTACTTC. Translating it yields CASSSAGTGDDEQYF.

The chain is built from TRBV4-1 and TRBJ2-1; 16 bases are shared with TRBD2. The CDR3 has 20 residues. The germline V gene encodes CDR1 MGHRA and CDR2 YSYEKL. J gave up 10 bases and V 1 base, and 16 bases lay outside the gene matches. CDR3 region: CASSQVIGTSGRAPVSEQFF. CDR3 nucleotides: TGCGCCAGCAGCCAAGTGATAGGGACTAGCGGGAGGGCCCCGGTTTCCGAGCAGTTCTTC.